These 22 T cell receptor beta chains were all obtained from the same sample, sequenced in a study of molecular identifiers for immune sequencing clone quantification. Using its own MiXCR run on the PCR reads, TCRdb lists one record per CDR3 protein. The sample yields approximately 590,000 distinct CDR3 sequences, 25% seen once. The specimen was naive CD8+ T cells from blood, with Jurkat cell RNA spiked in. Noted subset: FACS-sorted CD8+CD4-CCR7+CD45RA+ naive T cells. The receptors here all came from a human donor in good health. Some libraries in this study had Jurkat cell RNA spiked in.

The chain joins TRBV4-3 to TRBJ2-1; D unclear. Trimming removed 1 base at V and 5 bases at J, with 9 bases between. The germline gives CDR1 LGHNA, CDR2 YSLEER. CDR3 length: 14 residues. The CDR3 spells CASSQATSHNEQFF. The CDR3 DNA reads as TGCGCCAGCAGCCAAGCGACATCTCACAATGAGCAGTTCTTC.

This clonotype was seen only a few times. The gene calls are TRBV6-2 or TRBV6-3 and TRBJ2-7; D gene unclear. V lost 6 bases and J 6 bases, leaving 9 bases between the germline ends. From germline, CDR1 is MNHEY and CDR2 SVGEGT. This CDR3 comprises 11 residues. Written as DNA, the CDR3 is TGTGCCAGCAGCCGCCAATTCGAGCAGTACTTC. It specifies CASSRQFEQYF.

In regard to this clonotype: This sequence may be a read error, since a much larger clone differs from it by one base. J is TRBJ2-2 and V is TRBV28; 7 positions agree with TRBD1. There are 13 residues in the CDR3. Germline V gives CDR1 MDHEN, CDR2 SYDVKM. J gave up 6 bases and V 5 bases, and 3 bases lay outside the gene matches. The CDR3 coding sequence is TGTGCCAGCAGTGACAGGGCCGCCGGGGAGCTGTTTTTT. Translating gives CASSDRAAGELFF.

This clonotype turned up a few times. V is TRBV9 and J is TRBJ2-7; 10 bases fit TRBD1. Germline lookup yields CDR1 SGDLS and CDR2 YYNGEE. Trimming removed 0 bases from V and 5 bases from J; junction bases left unmatched: 5. The CDR3 spans 15 residues. The CDR3 here is CASSVGGTGVHEQYF. In nucleotides, the CDR3 is TGTGCCAGCAGCGTAGGAGGGACAGGGGTCCACGAGCAGTACTTC.

The table lists this clonotype with many counts. The genes are TRBV6-2 or TRBV6-3 and TRBJ2-4, with 7 bases fitting TRBD2. With 0 bases clipped from V and 8 bases from J, the junction kept 4 bases outside the gene matches. Germline loops: CDR1 MNHEY, CDR2 SVGEGT. The CDR3 sequence is 14 residues long. The CDR3 is CASSYSLGRDIQYF. For the CDR3, the DNA is TGTGCCAGCAGTTACTCTTTGGGGAGGGACATTCAGTACTTC.

The chain has TRBV6-1 and TRBJ2-7, with D uncertain. The CDR3 sequence is 15 residues long. The germline V and J ends were trimmed by 2 bases and 6 bases, with 17 bases remaining between them. CDR1 and CDR2 (germline): MNHNS, SASEGT. In nucleotides, the CDR3 is TGTGCCAGCAGTGAACCCAGGTTAGGCCCGGGCGAGCAGTACTTC. Its translation is CASSEPRLGPGEQYF.

About this clonotype itself: Since a much larger clone is just one base distant, this may be a read error. The CDR3 is CSARQRDSTGTQYF. CDR3 bases: TGCAGTGCTAGACAAAGGGACAGCACAGGTACGCAGTATTTT. J is TRBJ2-3 and V is TRBV20-1; 7 bases are a match to TRBD1. Germline CDR1 DFQATT, CDR2 SNEGSKA (reference sequence). The CDR3 runs to 14 residues.

In its sample, this clonotype was seen many times. The chain joins TRBV29-1 to TRBJ2-2; D is unresolved. Germline V gives CDR1 SQVTM, CDR2 ANQGSEA. Deletions cut 4 bases from V and 4 bases from J, with 10 bases between. CDR3 length: 13 amino acids. CDR3 coding DNA: TGCAGCGTTGGGGCAGGTTCCACCGGGGAGCTGTTTTTT. Its protein is CSVGAGSTGELFF.

This clonotype was recorded at least ten times. The V gene is TRBV29-1, the J gene TRBJ1-2, with 12 bases fitting TRBD1. This CDR3 region has 17 residues. Germline-derived CDR1 and CDR2 are SQVTM and ANQGSEA. V lost 3 bases, J lost 3 bases, and 11 bases stayed unmatched. CDR3 DNA sequence: TGCAGCGTTGACCCACGGGACAGGGGGCGGATCGACTATGGCTACACCTTC. This encodes CSVDPRDRGRIDYGYTF.

This clonotype was observed many times. This sequence joins TRBV27 and TRBJ2-3; D could derive from TRBD1 or TRBD2 (6 bases each). V gave up 10 bases and J gave up 6 bases, with 23 bases separating them. This CDR3 region has 15 residues. Germline V gene sequence: CDR1 MNHEY, CDR2 SMNVEV (reference sequence). The CDR3 bases are TGTGCCACCCGTCGTATGCACAGGGACTCGGATACGCAGTATTTT. This sequence encodes CATRRMHRDSDTQYF.

The gene calls are TRBV6-5 and TRBJ2-5; TRBD1 matches 7 bases. This CDR3 region has 16 residues. The germline V gene has CDR1 MNHEY and CDR2 SVGAGI. V gave up 4 bases and J gave up 0 bases; unmatched junction bases: 8. In DNA form, the CDR3 reads TGTGCCAGCAGTTCCAGACAGGGAAAGTACCAAGAGACCCAGTACTTC. Amino acid sequence: CASSSRQGKYQETQYF.

This clonotype was observed a handful of times. The V and J genes are TRBV30 and TRBJ1-4; D ambiguous. The CDR3 runs 13 residues. The V and J ends lost 3 bases and 7 bases respectively, with 12 bases between them. The germline CDR1 and CDR2 sequences are GTSNPN and SVGIG (reference sequence). The CDR3 loop is CAWSPDWSEKLFF. The CDR3, as DNA: TGTGCCTGGAGCCCGGATTGGAGTGAAAAACTGTTTTTT.

There are many counts of this clonotype. The junction does not match germline at one end; this may be a read error. This chain uses TRBV9 with TRBJ2-1; weak D call: TRBD1 (6 bases). This CDR3 has 17 residues. Germline lookup yields CDR1 SGDLS and CDR2 YYNGEE. The CDR3 sequence is CASSPKRGDRSSNEQFF. The CDR3 coding sequence is TGTGCCAGCAGCCCGAAAAGAGGAGACAGGTCCTCCAATGAGCAGTTCTTC.

On this clonotype itself: This may be a read error: a much more frequent sequence differs by one nucleotide. DNA of the CDR3: TGTGCCTGGGGTTGGACAGCATACAATGAGCAGTTCTTC. It yields the protein CAWGWTAYNEQFF. The V call is TRBV30, the J call TRBJ2-1; a possible D gene is TRBD1 (6 bases). V lost 5 bases, J lost 4 bases, and 12 bases lay in between. CDR1 and CDR2 (germline): GTSNPN, SVGIG (reference sequence). The CDR3 runs to 13 residues.

In its sample, this clonotype was seen a few times. The rearrangement links TRBV14 to TRBJ2-7, with a weak D call TRBD2 (6 bases). Per germline, CDR1 SGHDN and CDR2 FVKESK. CDR3 length: 14 amino acids. V was trimmed by 1 base and J by 5 bases, leaving 12 bases between them. The CDR3 here is CASSQVTSWHEQYF. CDR3 DNA: TGTGCCAGCAGCCAAGTTACTAGCTGGCACGAGCAGTACTTC.

This chain joins TRBV3-1 and TRBJ2-1; D gene ambiguous. V was shortened by 1 base and J by 0 bases, with 13 bases between the two germline ends. The CDR3 contains 17 residues. Germline V gene sequence: CDR1 LGHDT, CDR2 YNNKEL (reference sequence). CDR3 nucleotide sequence: TGTGCCAGCAGCCAAGCCCCTGGCAGTAGCTCCTACAATGAGCAGTTCTTC. Protein sequence: CASSQAPGSSSYNEQFF.

This clonotype was counted ten times or more. The V call is TRBV13, the J call TRBJ2-7; D not certain. The ends were cut back, 3 bases at V and 0 bases at J, with 6 bases in the middle. This CDR3 contains 13 residues. Germline CDR1 is PRHDT and CDR2 is FYEKMQ (reference sequence). CDR3 bases: TGTGCCAGCAGCTTCACAAGCTCCTACGAGCAGTACTTC. Translated: CASSFTSSYEQYF.

This clonotype was observed many times. The chain employs TRBV20-1 and TRBJ2-3; 7 nucleotides match TRBD2. Germline V gene sequence: CDR1 DFQATT, CDR2 SNEGSKA (reference sequence). V shed 2 bases and J 2 bases; nucleotides not matched to a gene: 7. The length of the CDR3 is 15 residues. CDR3: CSARPWRGYTDTQYF. The CDR3 DNA sequence: TGCAGTGCTAGACCCTGGCGGGGGTACACAGATACGCAGTATTTT.

This clonotype was detected ten times or more. The CDR3 DNA is TGCGCCAGCAGCCAAGAGATGGCAGGGAACCTGAACACTGAAGCTTTCTTT. Amino acid sequence: CASSQEMAGNLNTEAFF. V gene TRBV4-3 combines with J gene TRBJ1-1; D perhaps matches TRBD1 (5 bases). V was shortened by 0 bases and J by 0 bases, with 14 bases between the two germline ends. Germline CDR1 LGHNA, CDR2 YSLEER. The length of the CDR3 is 17 residues.

Comments on this clonotype: This may stem from a read error, because a much larger clone lies one nucleotide away. No conserved phenylalanine or tryptophan is present at the end of the CDR3, so a read error is the likely explanation. The chain is built from TRBV2 and TRBJ1-2, with D maybe TRBD1 (6 bases). This CDR3 is built from 15 residues. Trimming removed 2 bases from V and 3 bases from J, with 13 bases in between. Germline V CDR1 and CDR2: SNHLY, FYNNEI. The CDR3 protein is CASSERPGADYGYTS. The CDR3 DNA is TGTGCCAGCAGTGAAAGGCCGGGGGCGGACTATGGCTACACCTCC.

This clonotype was recorded at least ten times. V usage is TRBV29-1 and J usage is TRBJ2-7, with a weak D call TRBD2 (5 bases). The CDR3 runs 13 residues. CDR1 and CDR2 from the germline V gene are SQVTM and ANQGSEA. The CDR3 region has the DNA TGCAGTGGATCCGGCAGCGGATCGGGCGAGCAGTACTTC. It yields the protein CSGSGSGSGEQYF.

This clonotype was recorded at least ten times. V gene TRBV5-6 combines with J gene TRBJ2-5, with D tentatively TRBD1 (5 bases). The CDR3 is 14 residues long. Germline CDR1 and CDR2: SGHDT and YYEEEE. The V end was cut by 4 bases, the J end by 6 bases, with 16 bases between. CDR3 in amino acids: CASSPQGLWKTQYF. The CDR3 DNA is TGTGCCAGCAGCCCGCAGGGTTTGTGGAAGACCCAGTACTTC.